The clone carrying this TCR beta chain was picked up a small number of times. Assay used: immunoSEQ multiplex PCR; TCRdb lists only in-frame clones, some missing. The sample shows more than 45,000 clones, around 87% of them seen only once. V shed 5 bases and J shed 3 bases, with 21 bases lying between them. This CDR3 comprises 17 residues. Germline values: CDR1 LNHDA, CDR2 SQIVND (reference sequence). This specimen belongs to a study of OX40 agonist ivuxolimab in advanced cancers. The sequence was obtained from an adult with an advanced solid tumor such as melanoma, head and neck, liver or kidney cancer. Specimen: CD4+ or CD8+ T cells sorted from blood, collected in a trial of the OX40 agonist ivuxolimab. The chain links TRBV19 to TRBJ2-3; D may be TRBD1 or TRBD2 (6 bases each). As DNA, the CDR3 is TGTGCCAGTAGTCTGGGGGCGGGACACTTCGGGACAGATACGCAGTATTTT. Translated: CASSLGAGHFGTDTQYF.